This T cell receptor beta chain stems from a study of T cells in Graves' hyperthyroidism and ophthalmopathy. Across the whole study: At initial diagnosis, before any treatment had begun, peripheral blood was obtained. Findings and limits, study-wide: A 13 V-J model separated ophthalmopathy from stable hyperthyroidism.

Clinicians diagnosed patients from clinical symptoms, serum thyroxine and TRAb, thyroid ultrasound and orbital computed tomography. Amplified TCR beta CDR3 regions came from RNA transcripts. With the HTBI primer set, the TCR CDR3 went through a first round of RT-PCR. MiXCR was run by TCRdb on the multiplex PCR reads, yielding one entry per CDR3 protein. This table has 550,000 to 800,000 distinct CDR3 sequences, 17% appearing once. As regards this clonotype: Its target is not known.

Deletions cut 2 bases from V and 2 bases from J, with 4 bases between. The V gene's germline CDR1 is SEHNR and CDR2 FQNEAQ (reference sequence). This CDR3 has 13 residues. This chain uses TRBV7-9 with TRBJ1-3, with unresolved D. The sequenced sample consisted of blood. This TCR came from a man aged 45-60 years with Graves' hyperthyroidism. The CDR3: CASSLPPGNTIYF. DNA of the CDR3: TGTGCCAGCAGCTTACCCCCTGGAAACACCATATATTTT.